The next 11 T cell receptor beta chains were all read from a single sample in a study of CD8 T cells in ankylosing spondylitis. The study, taken as a whole, reports: Seemingly distinctive of ankylosing spondylitis blood was a TCR beta motif formed by eight highly homologous variants.

MiXCR, run by TCRdb on the 5' RACE reads, gives a single entry per CDR3 protein. Found here are about 700,000 distinct CDR3 sequences, 15% to 20% of them singletons; the top ten hold under 20%. No antigens are known for them. The specimen sequenced was blood, either unsorted or a sorted T cell fraction (not recorded which). These receptors were collected from a male donor with ankylosing spondylitis.

The chain has TRBV5-1 and TRBJ1-1, with a weak D call TRBD1 (5 bases). The CDR3 length is 16 residues. The V gene's germline CDR1 is SGHRS and CDR2 YFSETQ. V shed 5 bases and J shed 1 base, with 18 bases lying between them. CDR3 nucleotides: TGCGCCAGCAGTGTAAGCACAGGCCGGGCGAACACTGAAGCTTTCTTT. Its protein product is CASSVSTGRANTEAFF.

The chain combines TRBV30 with TRBJ1-1; maybe TRBD1 (6 bases). Per germline, CDR1 GTSNPN and CDR2 SVGIG (reference sequence). V was pared by 2 bases and J by 11 bases, with 21 bases between. The CDR3 is 14 residues long. The CDR3 region is CAWSQSTGGTNAFF. The CDR3 nucleotides are TGTGCCTGGAGTCAGTCGACAGGAGGAACAAACGCTTTCTTT.

The gene calls are TRBV12-3 or TRBV12-4 and TRBJ1-5; 9 bases are shared with TRBD1. The CDR3 runs 15 residues. V dropped 6 bases and J dropped 0; count of bases not matched to a gene: 3. CDR3 DNA sequence: TGTGCCAGCAGGAGGACAGGGGATAGCAATCAGCCCCAGCATTTT. Amino acid sequence: CASRRTGDSNQPQHF.

The rearrangement joins TRBV3-1 to TRBJ2-7; D is unresolved. Germline V gene data show CDR1 as LGHDT and CDR2 as YNNKEL (reference sequence). The CDR3 covers 12 residues. V gave up 3 bases and J gave up 6 bases, with 9 bases separating them. CDR3 region: CASSHLNSEQYF. The CDR3 DNA sequence: TGTGCCAGCAGCCACCTAAACTCCGAGCAGTACTTC.

This clonotype was picked up a small number of times. The V and J genes are TRBV28 and TRBJ1-4, with a possible D match to TRBD1 (5 bases). Germline V gene data show CDR1 as MDHEN and CDR2 as SYDVKM. CDR3 length: 14 residues. Trimming shortened V by 2 bases and J by 5 bases, and 9 bases separated the two germline ends. The CDR3 spells CASSLRGWNEKLFF. The CDR3 bases are TGTGCCAGCAGTTTACGGGGGTGGAATGAAAAACTGTTTTTT.

The chain carries TRBV13 and TRBJ1-2; D is unresolved. Germline V lookup: CDR1 PRHDT, CDR2 FYEKMQ (reference sequence). This CDR3 has 15 residues. Between the trimmed V and J ends, which lost 1 base and 0 bases, there was a span of 9 bases. The CDR3 protein is CASSLAESTNYGYTF. DNA for the CDR3: TGTGCCAGCAGCTTAGCAGAATCGACTAACTATGGCTACACCTTC.

The chain recombines TRBV7-9 with TRBJ2-7; 10 nucleotides line up with TRBD1. The CDR3 covers 15 residues. Looked up from germline, CDR1 is SEHNR and CDR2 is FQNEAQ (reference sequence). The junction had 9 bases not matched to a gene; V was cut back by 5 bases and J by 5 bases. The CDR3 loop reads CASSKGQGSINEQYF. The CDR3 DNA is TGTGCCAGCAGCAAGGGACAGGGGAGCATCAACGAGCAGTACTTC.

This chain joins TRBV5-1 and TRBJ2-1; 11 positions match TRBD1. The trim removed 7 bases at V and 6 bases at J, leaving 12 bases unmatched. CDR1 SGHRS and CDR2 YFSETQ come from the germline V gene. The CDR3 runs 16 residues. Here the CDR3 DNA reads TGCGCCAGCGCCATGGCCAGGACAGGGGGCTTCAATGAGCAGTTCTTC. Translation: CASAMARTGGFNEQFF.

This clonotype was seen a few times. V gene TRBV29-1 combines with J gene TRBJ2-1, with 9 positions matching TRBD1. This CDR3 spans 15 amino acids. From germline, CDR1 is SQVTM and CDR2 ANQGSEA. V lost 7 bases to trimming and J lost 0 bases; unmatched junction nucleotides: 7. The CDR3 nucleotides are TGCAGCGCTAAGGACAGGGGCCGCTCCTACAATGAGCAGTTCTTC. Translating gives CSAKDRGRSYNEQFF.

The sample holds a few counts of this clonotype. The chain couples TRBV2 to TRBJ1-2; TRBD1 aligns across 7 bases. V trimming: 6 bases; J trimming: 7 bases; junction bases outside the gene matches: 8. The CDR3 spans 13 residues. The V gene's germline CDR1 is SNHLY and CDR2 FYNNEI. The DNA for the CDR3 is TGTGCCAGCAGACGACAGGGCATTGCTGGCTACACCTTC. As protein: CASRRQGIAGYTF.

This clonotype was seen ten or more times. The genes are TRBV12-3 or TRBV12-4 and TRBJ1-2; D is uncertain. With 4 bases removed from V and 5 bases from J, the gap between germline ends came to 14 bases. The CDR3 is 14 amino acids. The CDR3 is CASSSSGRFYGYTF. The CDR3, as DNA: TGTGCCAGCAGTTCGAGTGGACGGTTTTATGGCTACACCTTC.